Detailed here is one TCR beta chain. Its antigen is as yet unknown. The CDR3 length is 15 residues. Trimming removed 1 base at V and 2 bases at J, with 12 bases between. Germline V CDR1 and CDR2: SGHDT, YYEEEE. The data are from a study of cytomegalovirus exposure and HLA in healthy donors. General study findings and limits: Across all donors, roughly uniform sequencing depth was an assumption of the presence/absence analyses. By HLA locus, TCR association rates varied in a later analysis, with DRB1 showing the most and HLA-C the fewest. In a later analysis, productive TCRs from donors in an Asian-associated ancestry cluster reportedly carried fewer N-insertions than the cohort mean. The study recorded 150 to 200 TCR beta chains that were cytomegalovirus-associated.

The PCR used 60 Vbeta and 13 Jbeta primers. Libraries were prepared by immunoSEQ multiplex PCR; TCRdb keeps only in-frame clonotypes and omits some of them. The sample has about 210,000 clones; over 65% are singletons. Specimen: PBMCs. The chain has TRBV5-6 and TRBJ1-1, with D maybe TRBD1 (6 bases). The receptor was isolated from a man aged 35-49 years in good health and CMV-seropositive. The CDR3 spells CASSLLMGANTEAFF. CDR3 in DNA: TGTGCCAGCAGCTTGTTGATGGGGGCCAACACTGAAGCTTTCTTT.